The 6 T cell receptor beta chains given below trace back to one sample, sequenced in a study of CD8+CD57+ T cells in acquired aplastic anemia. Profiles of TCR beta VDJ and CDR3 were generated from a genomic DNA template. TCRdb processed the reads anew with MiXCR; each CDR3 protein has one entry. Of more than 150,000 distinct CDR3 sequences listed, 40% to 50% are singletons. Sequencing used sorted CD4+, CD8+, or CD8+CD57+ T cells (not recorded which) from PBMCs. The receptor set was obtained from a human donor in good health.

Many counts were recorded for this clonotype. The chain joins TRBV19 to TRBJ2-5; perhaps TRBD1 as D (6 bases). The CDR3 loop spans 15 amino acids. V was pared by 4 bases and J by 5 bases, with 17 bases between. Per germline, CDR1 LNHDA and CDR2 SQIVND (reference sequence). The CDR3 coding sequence is TGTGCCAGTAGTACTCTAAACAGGGATCGGGAGACCCAGTACTTC. Translation gives CASSTLNRDRETQYF. Full variable domain (remainder filled in from reference TRBV19 and TRBJ2-5): DGGITQSPKYLFRKEGQNVTLSCEQNLNHDAMYWYRQDPGQGLRLIYYSQIVNDFQKGDIAEGYSVSREKKESFPLTVTSAQKNPTAFYLCASSTLNRDRETQYFGPGTRLLVL.

This clonotype was detected many times. The rearrangement links TRBV2 to TRBJ1-1, with D possibly TRBD1 on 5 matching bases. In germline, CDR1 is SNHLY, CDR2 FYNNEI. This CDR3 comprises 13 residues. V was clipped by 5 bases and J by 6 bases, with 13 bases between them. This CDR3 is CASSLDWGAEAFF. The CDR3 DNA sequence: TGTGCCAGCAGTCTGGATTGGGGGGCTGAAGCTTTCTTT. The variable domain in full, with the rest retrieved from reference TRBV2 and TRBJ1-1, is EPEVTQTPSHQVTQMGQEVILRCVPISNHLYFYWYRQILGQKVEFLVSFYNNEISEKSEIFDDQFSVERPDGSNFTLKIRSTKLEDSAMYFCASSLDWGAEAFFGQGTRLTVV.

This chain joins TRBV7-9 and TRBJ2-1, with D perhaps TRBD2 (6 bases). Trimming left V 5 bases short and J 8 bases short, with 10 bases between. Germline V CDR1 and CDR2: SEHNR, FQNEAQ (reference sequence). CDR3 length: 12 residues. The CDR3 sequence: CASSLPGDEQFF. For the CDR3, the DNA is TGTGCCAGCAGCCTCCCGGGGGATGAGCAGTTCTTC.

CDR3 sequence reads: CASSLGQTVGGYTF. Here the CDR3 DNA reads TGTGCCAGCAGCTTGGGGCAGACGGTGGGTGGCTACACCTTC. The genes are TRBV5-5 and TRBJ1-2; unclear D gene. Germline CDR1 is SGHKS and CDR2 is YYEKEE (reference sequence). Trimming left V 0 bases short and J 7 bases short, with 13 bases between. The CDR3 extends over 14 amino acids.

V usage is TRBV15 and J usage is TRBJ1-4; D unclear. CDR3 length: 14 residues. CDR1 and CDR2 from the germline V gene are LNHNV and YYDKDF (reference sequence). Trimming shortened V by 4 bases and J by 7 bases, and 13 bases separated the two germline ends. The CDR3 DNA reads TGTGCCACCAGCACGGACGGGCCAGCTGAAAAACTGTTTTTT. As protein: CATSTDGPAEKLFF.

This clonotype appeared a few times. V is TRBV11-2 and J is TRBJ1-3, with unresolved D. The length of the CDR3 is 15 residues. Germline V gene lookup returns CDR1 SGHAT and CDR2 FQNNGV. V gave up 1 base and J gave up 6 bases, with 13 bases separating them. DNA for the CDR3: TGTGCCAGCAGCTTAGGGATCCGGCTATCAAACACCATATATTTT. Its protein is CASSLGIRLSNTIYF.